This T cell receptor (beta chain) is drawn from a study of CD8+CD57+ T cells in acquired aplastic anemia (dated by TCRdb to between 2018 and 2020). Regarding the research as a whole: DNA extracted from sorted CD4+ and CD8+ cells had a mean of roughly 3.3 ug, with a range of roughly 0.18 to 27.4 ug.

As to this clonotype: Its antigen has not been determined. No base quality information exists; no much larger clone differs at one position.

What the research found in general, with its limitations: CD8+ Simpson's diversity did not differ significantly between patients and healthy controls (P=0.060). Around 30 CD8+ CDR3 sequences were shared between patients and controls but appeared highly expressed in patients and within their immunodominant clones.

Genomic DNA was used as template for profiling of TCR beta VDJ combinations and CDR3 sequences. An Illumina HiSeq 2000 was used for TCR repertoire sequencing. In the source study's methods: Repertoire assessment relied on Simpson's diversity index, CDR3 size and DJ length profiles, and TRBV/TRBJ rearrangement plots. The immunodominant clone was defined as the most abundant DNA sequence in deep sequencing data. CDR3 amino acid sequences were screened for sharing across subjects and compared with published repertoires and the VDJdb database. TCRdb passed the public sequencing reads through fastp at Q25 and MiXCR, retaining productive beta sequences. A single entry per CDR3 protein holds the most common genes and DNA from its merged rows. The V and J calls, along with clone size, are taken from TCRdb and not from the paper's own processing. In all, the sample holds roughly 180,000 distinct CDR3 sequences, and roughly 64% of those were seen once. The ten most abundant clones make up roughly 46% of the sample.

Relative to germline, V is missing 3 bases and J is missing 8 bases, with 7 bases of the junction outside any gene match. The CDR3, cysteine through phenylalanine, is 14 amino acids long. Here the CDR3 DNA is all that survives: 42 bases in frame from base 1. As encoded in the germline V gene, CDR1 is SNHLY while CDR2 is FYNNEI. TCR repertoires of sorted CD4+ and CD8+ blood T cells from severe aplastic anemia patients and healthy subjects were deep-sequenced in the study. Ficoll-Paque density gradient centrifugation was used to isolate peripheral blood mononuclear cells. Before DNA was extracted, CD4+ and CD8+ T cells were sorted using either FACS or magnetic beads.

This clonotype was sampled from a human donor with severe aplastic anemia or a healthy control (not recorded which). The sample was sorted CD4+, CD8+, or CD8+CD57+ T cells (not recorded which) from PBMCs. The chain is assembled from TRBV2 and TRBJ2-1, with 7 bases matching TRBD2. This receptor carries the CDR3 CASSESGGSDEQFF. The nucleotide sequence reads TGTGCCAGCAGTGAGTCGGGGGGTTCGGATGAGCAGTTCTTC.